One and the same sample provided the 24 T cell receptor beta chains below, sequenced in a study of T cell responses to AZD1222 COVID-19 vaccine. Profiled with immunoSEQ multiplex PCR; TCRdb holds only in-frame clones, not every one. This sample yields tens of thousands of clones, of which approximately 89% are seen a single time; about 2.2% belongs to the top ten. The sample consisted of peripheral blood, taken on day 0 of AZD1222 vaccination. These receptors all come from an adult in good health.

The rearrangement joins TRBV6-2 or TRBV6-3 to TRBJ2-2; 10 nucleotides line up with TRBD2. Trimming took 6 bases from V and 7 from J; bases not matched to a gene: 8. Per germline, CDR1 MNHEY and CDR2 SVGEGT. The CDR3 length is 15 residues. This chain's CDR3 is CASSPSLAGVGELFF. CDR3 nucleotide sequence: TGTGCCAGCAGCCCAAGCCTAGCGGGAGTCGGGGAGCTGTTTTTT.

The rearrangement uses TRBV6-4 and TRBJ1-1; D is undetermined. V lost 5 bases and J lost 6, with 10 bases in between. The CDR3 has 12 amino acids. Germline lookup yields CDR1 MRHNA and CDR2 SNTAGT. DNA for the CDR3: TGTGCCAGCAGTCCAAAGAAGGCTGAAGCTTTCTTT. It encodes CASSPKKAEAFF.

CDR3: CAWSQRGNQPQHF. CDR3 nucleotides: TGTGCCTGGAGTCAAAGAGGCAATCAGCCCCAGCATTTT. The chain carries TRBV30 and TRBJ1-5; D not certain. CDR1 GTSNPN and CDR2 SVGIG come from the germline V gene (reference sequence). The CDR3 runs 13 residues. V lost 2 bases and J lost 2, with 7 bases in between.

The chain joins TRBV7-2 to TRBJ2-7; maybe TRBD1 (5 bases). The CDR3 totals 14 residues. Germline V gives CDR1 SGHTA, CDR2 FQGNSA. Trimming stripped 5 bases from V and 5 bases from J, with 16 bases between. As DNA, the CDR3 is TGTGCCAGCAGCACGCGGACAATCCGAGACGAGCAGTACTTC. Residues: CASSTRTIRDEQYF.

This chain joins TRBV4-3 and TRBJ2-7; D is ambiguous. Germline-derived CDR1 and CDR2 are LGHNA and YSLEER. V was shortened by 2 bases and J by 4 bases, with 9 bases between the two germline ends. This CDR3 region has 13 residues. The CDR3 loop is CASSQSPKYEQYF. The CDR3 DNA sequence: TGCGCCAGCAGCCAATCCCCAAAGTACGAGCAGTACTTC.

This chain joins TRBV19 and TRBJ1-1; D might be TRBD1 (5 bases). With 4 bases removed from V and 0 bases from J, the gap between germline ends came to 18 bases. The CDR3 is 17 amino acids. CDR1 is LNHDA, CDR2 SQIVND, per germline (reference sequence). CDR3 coding DNA: TGTGCCAGTAGTAGGGTCGGGCAGGGAACTGTGAACACTGAAGCTTTCTTT. It encodes CASSRVGQGTVNTEAFF.

J is TRBJ1-5 and V is TRBV4-3, with D unresolved. The CDR3 contains 13 residues. The V and J ends lost 0 bases and 5 bases respectively, with 5 bases between them. CDR1 and CDR2 from the germline V gene are LGHNA and YSLEER. This CDR3 is CASSQDRYQPQHF. The CDR3 DNA reads as TGCGCCAGCAGCCAAGATAGGTATCAGCCCCAGCATTTT.

The chain combines TRBV5-1 with TRBJ1-1; 8 nucleotides agree with TRBD1. V shed 3 bases, J shed 4 bases, and the junction held 5 bases outside the gene matches. Germline V gene data show CDR1 as SGHRS and CDR2 as YFSETQ. The CDR3 totals 14 residues. CDR3 loop: CASSSGQGATEAFF. The CDR3 region has the DNA TGCGCCAGCAGCTCTGGACAGGGCGCCACTGAAGCTTTCTTT.

This clone was detected a few times. The chain carries TRBV7-9 and TRBJ1-2; D not resolved. The V end was cut by 5 bases, the J end by 2 bases, with 12 bases between. The CDR3 is 14 residues long. CDR1 is SEHNR and CDR2 is FQNEAQ in the germline V gene (reference sequence). CDR3 nucleotides: TGTGCCAGCAGCGCCAGCTGGGAAAACTATGGCTACACCTTC. It is translated as CASSASWENYGYTF. The whole variable domain, filled in from reference TRBV7-9 and TRBJ1-2, reads DTGVSQNPRHKITKRGQNVTFRCDPISEHNRLYWYRQTLGQGPEFLTYFQNEAQLEKSRLLSDRFSAERPKGSFSTLEIQRTEQGDSAMYLCASSASWENYGYTFGSGTRLTVV.

The J gene is TRBJ1-3, the V gene TRBV5-5, with D perhaps matching TRBD1 (6 bases). Trimming removed 4 bases at V and 0 bases at J, with 8 bases between. The CDR3 runs 14 residues. Per the germline V gene, CDR1 is SGHKS and CDR2 is YYEKEE (reference sequence). The CDR3 nucleotides are TGTGCCAGCAGCGAAGGGGGCTCTGGAAACACCATATATTTT. Encoded protein: CASSEGGSGNTIYF.

The chain carries TRBV10-3 and TRBJ2-7; 9 positions agree with TRBD2. The CDR3 length is 12 residues. Germline values: CDR1 ENHRY, CDR2 SYGVKD. J was trimmed by 6 bases and V by 9 bases; bases with no gene match: 6. In DNA, the CDR3 is TGTGCCATGGGAAGCGGGGGGCCCGAGCAGTACTTC. Encoded protein: CAMGSGGPEQYF.

This chain joins TRBV19 and TRBJ2-5, with D perhaps matching TRBD2 (5 bases). The V end lost 3 bases, the J end lost 5 bases, and 10 bases lay between the germline ends. CDR3 size: 13 residues. Germline values: CDR1 LNHDA, CDR2 SQIVND (reference sequence). The CDR3 DNA sequence: TGTGCCAGTAGTATCTGGGGAGTTGAGACCCAGTACTTC. Protein product: CASSIWGVETQYF.

This clone was picked up a small number of times. This chain links TRBV11-2 with TRBJ2-7; no reliable D call. The germline V gene encodes CDR1 SGHAT and CDR2 FQNNGV. V gave up 0 bases and J gave up 6 bases, with 9 bases separating them. The CDR3 covers 13 residues. The CDR3 reads CASSLDPWGEQYF. In nucleotides, the CDR3 is TGTGCCAGCAGCTTAGATCCTTGGGGCGAGCAGTACTTC.

The chain recombines TRBV6-5 with TRBJ1-5; unclear D gene. The length of the CDR3 is 12 residues. Germline V gene sequence: CDR1 MNHEY, CDR2 SVGAGI. Trimming stripped 10 bases from V and 0 bases from J, with 7 bases between. The CDR3 DNA sequence: TGTGCCACCCAGTATAGCAATCAGCCCCAGCATTTT. It is translated as CATQYSNQPQHF.

The J gene is TRBJ1-5, the V gene TRBV5-6; D is ambiguous. V shed 3 bases and J shed 5 bases, with 12 bases lying between them. This CDR3 is 14 amino acids long. Germline values: CDR1 SGHDT, CDR2 YYEEEE. The CDR3 DNA reads as TGTGCCAGCAGCTCGGGATTAAGTCATCAGCCCCAGCATTTT. It codes for CASSSGLSHQPQHF.

The chain employs TRBV29-1 and TRBJ2-3; a weak D match, TRBD1 (5 bases). Trimming cost V 3 bases and J 2 bases, with 18 bases left between them. The CDR3 consists of 16 residues. Germline CDR1 SQVTM, CDR2 ANQGSEA. The CDR3 loop reads CSVDGLTDGDTDTQYF. The CDR3 DNA reads as TGCAGCGTTGATGGATTGACAGACGGAGACACAGATACGCAGTATTTT.

This chain uses TRBV6-1 with TRBJ1-6; 7 bases are a match to TRBD1. The germline V gene encodes CDR1 MNHNS and CDR2 SASEGT. The CDR3 spans 15 residues. V dropped 1 base and J dropped 8; count of bases not matched to a gene: 5. In nucleotides, the CDR3 is TGTGCCAGCAGTGAAGTTGGACAGGTGTATTCACCCCTCCACTTT. Its translation: CASSEVGQVYSPLHF.

The rearrangement links TRBV6-5 to TRBJ1-3; TRBD1 aligns across 7 bases. Germline assignment: CDR1 MNHEY and CDR2 SVGAGI. This CDR3 region has 15 residues. V trimming: 4 bases; J trimming: 0 bases; junction bases outside the gene matches: 3. CDR3 in amino acids: CASSFRDSSGNTIYF. The DNA for the CDR3 is TGTGCCAGCAGTTTCCGGGACAGCTCTGGAAACACCATATATTTT.

The V and J genes are TRBV6-1 and TRBJ2-5; D perhaps matches TRBD2 (6 bases). The germline V gene encodes CDR1 MNHNS and CDR2 SASEGT. This CDR3 has 16 amino acids. V was shortened by 3 bases and J by 4 bases, with 18 bases between the two germline ends. The CDR3 is CASSDPRGAGRETQYF. DNA for the CDR3: TGTGCCAGCAGTGACCCCCGGGGAGCGGGCAGAGAGACCCAGTACTTC.

The J gene is TRBJ2-7, the V gene TRBV11-3; TRBD2 might be the D (5 bases). Germline CDR1 SGHNT, CDR2 YENEEA. Trimming pared 5 bases from V and 0 bases from J, leaving 11 bases between. There are 14 residues in the CDR3. CDR3 coding DNA: TGTGCCAGCAGCCCTACTGGGAGCTCCTACGAGCAGTACTTC. This encodes CASSPTGSSYEQYF. Together with reference TRBV11-3 and TRBJ2-7, the CDR3 gives the full variable domain: EAGVVQSPRYKIIEKKQPVAFWCNPISGHNTLYWYLQNLGQGPELLIRYENEEAVDDSQLPKDRFSAERLKGVDSTLKIQPAELGDSAVYLCASSPTGSSYEQYFGPGTRLTVT.

The chain recombines TRBV11-2 with TRBJ2-2; no clear D gene. CDR1 is SGHAT, CDR2 FQNNGV, per germline. CDR3 length: 13 amino acids. The V and J ends lost 4 bases and 3 bases respectively, with 6 bases between them. CDR3 sequence (DNA): TGTGCCAGCAGCTCATATTACACCGGGGAGCTGTTTTTT. It yields the protein CASSSYYTGELFF.

The gene calls are TRBV2 and TRBJ1-5, with 7 nucleotides matching TRBD1. This CDR3 has 15 residues. The germline CDR1 and CDR2 sequences are SNHLY and FYNNEI. Losses at the gene ends were 6 bases for V and 0 bases for J; bases not matched to a gene: 5. CDR3 sequence reads: CASRGTVNSNQPQHF. As DNA, the CDR3 is TGTGCCAGCAGGGGGACAGTCAATAGCAATCAGCCCCAGCATTTT.

This chain joins TRBV20-1 and TRBJ1-2, with TRBD1 matching over 8 bases. Germline CDR1 reads DFQATT; CDR2 reads SNEGSKA (reference sequence). The CDR3 totals 11 residues. After removal of 6 bases from V and 8 bases from J, the junction contained 5 bases not matched to a gene. The CDR3 reads CSAPGQGGYTF. The CDR3 nucleotides are TGCAGTGCCCCCGGACAGGGAGGCTACACCTTC.

This clone turned up a few times. This rearrangement joins TRBV7-8 to TRBJ2-1, with D possibly being TRBD2 (6 bases). The germline V gene has CDR1 SGHVS and CDR2 FQNEAQ. The CDR3 totals 15 residues. CDR3 protein: CAIGFGGAAYNEQFF. In nucleotides, the CDR3 is TGTGCGATTGGGTTCGGGGGAGCGGCCTACAATGAGCAGTTCTTC.